These T cell receptor beta chains were read from a single sample in a study of shared clonotypes between healthy human individuals. The repertoire was sequenced with immunoSEQ multiplex PCR; TCRdb's copy has only in-frame clones and lacks some. The sample has 1.5 million to 2.5 million clones, less than 95% seen once. The sample was naive CD8+ T cells sorted from blood. Source of these receptors: a man younger than 35 in good health. The CDR3 runs from the conserved cysteine through the conserved F or W. Each record gives: D gene, J gene, clone size, V gene, CDR3 DNA, CDR3 protein. D genes are given only for firm matches. Clone size appears in some rows only: once, few, many, or a class for an expanded clone.

.,TRBJ2-3,once,TRBV9,TGTGCCAGCAGCGTAGAAAGTTTAACAGATACGCAGTATTTT,CASSVESLTDTQYF
TRBD1,TRBJ2-7,.,TRBV7-8,TGTGCCAGCAGCTTAGCGGGGACAGGGTCCTCCTACGAGCAGTACTTC,CASSLAGTGSSYEQYF
TRBD2,TRBJ2-7,.,TRBV7-8,TGTGCCAGCAGCTACGCCGGGACTAGCGGGAGCTACGAGCAGTACTTC,CASSYAGTSGSYEQYF
TRBD2,TRBJ2-7,once,TRBV30,TGTGCCTGGAGTGTCGGGGCGGGAGTGGACGAGCAGTACTTC,CAWSVGAGVDEQYF
.,TRBJ2-5,once,TRBV27,TGTGCCAGCGGGAGACAAGAGACCCAGTACTTC,CASGRQETQYF
.,TRBJ1-2,.,TRBV19,TGTGCCAGTAGTATATTCGCAGGGAACTATGGCTACACCTTC,CASSIFAGNYGYTF
.,TRBJ1-1,.,TRBV6-5,TGTGCCAGCAGTTACGGTGGTGGCACTGAAGCTTTCTTT,CASSYGGGTEAFF
TRBD1,TRBJ2-7,.,TRBV5-4,TGTGCCAGCAGCTCGACAGGGGTTGAGCAGTACTTC,CASSSTGVEQYF
.,TRBJ1-5,.,TRBV28,TGTGCCAGCATTCTTTCGTGGTTGGGTCAGCCCCAGCATTTT,CASILSWLGQPQHF
TRBD1,TRBJ1-2,.,TRBV4-3,TGCGCCAGCAGCCGGGAACAGGGGGTGGGGGATGGCTACACCTTC,CASSREQGVGDGYTF
.,TRBJ1-1,.,TRBV7-9,TGTGCCTTGGGAGAAGCTTTCTTT,CALGEAFF
TRBD2,TRBJ2-5,.,TRBV11-2,TGTGCCAGCAGCTTTATAGGACTAGCGGGGGGGCAAGAGACCCAGTACTTC,CASSFIGLAGGQETQYF
TRBD1,TRBJ1-4,.,TRBV13,TGTGCCAGCAGCACCGGACAGGAGCGGGAAAAACTGTTTTTT,CASSTGQEREKLFF
TRBD1,TRBJ1-2,.,TRBV6-1,TGTGCCAGCAGTCCCAGACAGGGGCACTATGGCTACACCTTC,CASSPRQGHYGYTF
.,TRBJ1-5,once,TRBV4-3,TGCGCCAGCAGCCAAGGGAGGGCCGTCAATCAGCCCCAGCATTTT,CASSQGRAVNQPQHF
TRBD2,TRBJ2-1,.,TRBV19,TGTGCCAGTAGTATAGGACTAGCGGGGCGGAATGAGCAGTTCTTC,CASSIGLAGRNEQFF
.,TRBJ1-1,.,TRBV9,TGTGCCAGCAGCGAAGGGGGTGGTTCGGACACTGAAGCTTTCTTT,CASSEGGGSDTEAFF
TRBD2,TRBJ2-3,.,TRBV29-1,TGCAGCGTTGAATGGACTAGCGGAACCACAGATACGCAGTATTTT,CSVEWTSGTTDTQYF
.,TRBJ1-2,.,TRBV5-1,TGCGCCAGCAGCTTTGGGGCCCGTCCGCCCAAGGGCTACACCTTC,CASSFGARPPKGYTF
.,TRBJ1-6,.,TRBV6-4,TGTGCCAGCAGTGACCTTCCCCCACTGAGGGCTCTTAATTCACCCCTCCACTTT,CASSDLPPLRALNSPLHF
.,TRBJ1-2,.,TRBV2,TGTGCCACCTTGTTGGGGGCGGCCTATGGCTACACCTTC,CATLLGAAYGYTF
TRBD1,TRBJ2-7,.,TRBV25-1,TGTGCCAGCAGCCTGGAGGAGACAGGGGTCGAGCAGTACTTC,CASSLEETGVEQYF
TRBD1,TRBJ2-2,.,TRBV4-3,TGCGCCAGCAGCCAAGACCGGGACAGGGCGAACACCGGGGAGCTGTTTTTT,CASSQDRDRANTGELFF
.,TRBJ2-5,.,TRBV28,TGTGCCGGGGCCGGGGGGCCGGGGGCTAAGTCATGGGAGACCCAGTACTTC,CAGAGGPGAKSWETQYF
TRBD1,TRBJ2-1,.,TRBV4-1,TGCGCCAGCAGCCTGGGACAGCTCAATGAGCAGTTCTTC,CASSLGQLNEQFF